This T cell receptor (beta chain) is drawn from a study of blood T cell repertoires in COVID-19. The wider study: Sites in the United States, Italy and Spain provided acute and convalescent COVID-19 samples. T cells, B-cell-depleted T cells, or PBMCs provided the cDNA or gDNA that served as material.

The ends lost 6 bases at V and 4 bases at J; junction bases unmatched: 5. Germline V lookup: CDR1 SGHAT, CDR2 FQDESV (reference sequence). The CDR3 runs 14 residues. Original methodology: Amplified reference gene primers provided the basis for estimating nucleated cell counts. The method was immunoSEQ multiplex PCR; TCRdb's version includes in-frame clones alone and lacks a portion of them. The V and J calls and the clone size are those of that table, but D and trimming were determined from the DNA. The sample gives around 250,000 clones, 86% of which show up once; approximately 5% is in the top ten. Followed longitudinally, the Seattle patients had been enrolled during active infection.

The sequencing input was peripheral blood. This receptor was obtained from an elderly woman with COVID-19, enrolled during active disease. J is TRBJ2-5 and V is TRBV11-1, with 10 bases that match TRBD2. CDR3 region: CASRKSGGGETQYF. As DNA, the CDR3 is TGTGCCAGCAGAAAAAGCGGGGGGGGAGAGACCCAGTACTTC. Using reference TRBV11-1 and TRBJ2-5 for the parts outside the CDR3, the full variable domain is EAEVAQSPRYKITEKSQAVAFWCDPISGHATLYWYRQILGQGPELLVQFQDESVVDDSQLPKDRFSAERLKGVDSTLKIQPAELGDSAMYLCASRKSGGGETQYFGPGTRLLVL.